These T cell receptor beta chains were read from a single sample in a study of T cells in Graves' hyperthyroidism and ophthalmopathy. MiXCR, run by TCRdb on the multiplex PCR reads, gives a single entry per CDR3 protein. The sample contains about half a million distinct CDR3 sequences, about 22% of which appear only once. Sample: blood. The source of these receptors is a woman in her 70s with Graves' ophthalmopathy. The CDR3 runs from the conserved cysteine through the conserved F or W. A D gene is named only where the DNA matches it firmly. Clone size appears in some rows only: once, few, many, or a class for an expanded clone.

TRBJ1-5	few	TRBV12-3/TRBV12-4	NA	CASSPQSQPQHF	TGTGCCAGCAGCCCTCAGTCGCAGCCCCAGCATTTT
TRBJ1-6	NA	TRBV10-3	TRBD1	CAISPGTGGPSPLHF	TGTGCCATCAGCCCCGGGACAGGGGGGCCTTCACCCCTCCACTTT
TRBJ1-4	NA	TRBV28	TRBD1	CASMTGGIGEKLFF	TGTGCCAGTATGACAGGGGGGATAGGTGAAAAACTGTTTTTT
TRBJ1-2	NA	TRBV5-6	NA	CASSVAPGDGYTF	TGTGCCAGCAGCGTGGCCCCGGGGGATGGCTACACCTTC
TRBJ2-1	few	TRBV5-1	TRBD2	CASSAGRSGDEQFF	TGCGCCAGCTCCGCCGGGAGGAGCGGGGATGAGCAGTTCTTC
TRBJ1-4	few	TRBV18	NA	CASSPRAGTNEKLFF	TGTGCCAGCTCACCGCGCGCAGGGACTAATGAAAAACTGTTTTTT
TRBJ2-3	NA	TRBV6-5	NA	CASSSWRGDTQYF	TGTGCCAGCAGTTCCTGGAGAGGAGATACGCAGTATTTT
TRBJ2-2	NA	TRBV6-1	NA	CATRQGGGTGELFF	TGTGCCACCCGTCAGGGGGGGGGCACCGGGGAGCTGTTTTTT
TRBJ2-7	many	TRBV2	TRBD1	CATLPGQAYEQYF	TGTGCCACCTTACCTGGACAGGCCTACGAGCAGTACTTC
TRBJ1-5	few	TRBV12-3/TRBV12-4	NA	CASSFFDQPQHF	TGTGCCAGCAGTTTTTTCGATCAGCCCCAGCATTTT